This T cell receptor beta chain was found in a study of T-cell memory formation after mild COVID-19. Study summary: TCR clusters mostly belonged to single donors. Broader study findings: Those CD4+ clones that contracted were mainly in CM and EM (CD8+ ones in EMRA). Contracting clones from day 15 to 85 showed balanced CD4/CD8; later expanders favored CD4+.

This clonotype was observed a few times. Its antigen is undetermined. V lost 5 bases to trimming and J lost 4 bases; unmatched junction nucleotides: 8. This CDR3 comprises 15 residues. Per the germline V gene, CDR1 is SGHTA and CDR2 is FQGNSA. MiXCR, run by TCRdb on the 5' RACE reads, gives a single entry per CDR3 protein. The sample contains about 340,000 distinct CDR3 sequences, 15% to 20% of which appear only once. The receptor's source is a man in his late teens or twenties who had mild COVID-19 (a few samples of this study predate the infection). Cell type and time point are not known. The V and J genes are TRBV7-2 and TRBJ2-3; 8 bases align to TRBD2. Source material: PBMCs or a T cell subset sorted from them (not recorded which). The DNA of the CDR3 is TGTGCCAGCAGCCTCCCCGGGACTAGAGCAGATACGCAGTATTTT. It codes for CASSLPGTRADTQYF.